The 25 T cell receptor beta chains below all came from one sample that was sequenced in a study of T cells in Graves' hyperthyroidism and ophthalmopathy. TCR beta CDR3 region amplification was performed from RNA transcripts. An initial round of RT-PCR targeting the TCR CDR3 relied on the HTBI primer set. TCRdb called the multiplex PCR reads again in MiXCR, with one record for every CDR3 protein. The sample carries hundreds of thousands of distinct CDR3 sequences, approximately 24% recorded once. The sequencing sample was made of blood. The receptors stem from a woman in her thirties or forties with Graves' ophthalmopathy.

This clonotype showed up many times. The chain recombines TRBV28 with TRBJ1-6; the match to TRBD1 covers 7 bases. Germline trimming cut 6 bases from V and 9 bases from J; bases unmatched to any gene: 14. CDR3 length: 16 amino acids. Germline loops: CDR1 MDHEN, CDR2 SYDVKM. CDR3 in amino acids: CASRMTGTGLGSPLHF. CDR3 DNA sequence: TGTGCCAGCAGGATGACAGGGACCGGATTGGGTTCACCCCTCCACTTT.

The chain couples TRBV6-1 to TRBJ1-1; no clear D. Deletions cut 10 bases from V and 1 base from J, with 13 bases between. CDR3 length: 13 residues. Germline CDR1 is MNHNS and CDR2 is SASEGT. The CDR3 sequence is CAILMGGNTEAFF. The DNA for the CDR3 is TGTGCCATCCTAATGGGAGGGAACACTGAAGCTTTCTTT.

This clonotype occurred a few times. This chain connects TRBV4-1 to TRBJ2-7; D might be TRBD2 (5 bases). The germline V gene has CDR1 MGHRA and CDR2 YSYEKL. The CDR3 contains 15 residues. Trimming removed 0 bases at V and 1 base at J, with 10 bases between. This CDR3 reads CASSQEPGISYEQYF. The CDR3 DNA is TGCGCCAGCAGCCAAGAACCGGGGATTTCCTACGAGCAGTACTTC.

This clonotype was seen ten or more times. The chain links TRBV19 to TRBJ2-2; D may match TRBD1 or TRBD2 (5 bases each). The V end was cut by 5 bases, the J end by 5 bases, with 15 bases between. CDR1 and CDR2 (germline): LNHDA, SQIVND (reference sequence). The CDR3 sequence is 15 residues long. The CDR3 protein is CASSHQGAQTGELFF. The DNA of the CDR3 is TGTGCCAGTAGTCATCAGGGAGCGCAGACCGGGGAGCTGTTTTTT.

This clonotype occurred many times. The V gene is TRBV19, the J gene TRBJ1-5; tentative D call: TRBD1 (5 bases). V dropped 4 bases and J dropped 0 bases, with 10 bases sitting between them. The CDR3 loop spans 15 amino acids. Germline lookup yields CDR1 LNHDA and CDR2 SQIVND (reference sequence). CDR3 residues: CASSSLTVSNQPQHF. The CDR3 DNA reads as TGTGCCAGTAGTAGCCTGACAGTTAGCAATCAGCCCCAGCATTTT.

This clonotype appeared many times. This rearrangement joins TRBV4-1 to TRBJ2-2; D call uncertain. In germline, CDR1 is MGHRA, CDR2 YSYEKL. Between the trimmed V and J ends, which lost 4 bases and 1 base, there was a span of 16 bases. The CDR3 length is 17 residues. The DNA of the CDR3 is TGCGCCAGCAGCCCCCCCACTGGAGAAGGGAACACCGGGGAGCTGTTTTTT. It encodes CASSPPTGEGNTGELFF.

This chain links TRBV28 with TRBJ1-3; TRBD1 might be the D (5 bases). Germline V gene sequence: CDR1 MDHEN, CDR2 SYDVKM. CDR3 length: 15 amino acids. The germline V and J ends were trimmed by 4 bases and 0 bases, with 10 bases remaining between them. CDR3 residues: CASSWDRSSGNTIYF. The CDR3 DNA reads TGTGCCAGCAGTTGGGACCGATCCTCTGGAAACACCATATATTTT.

This clonotype was seen once. The CDR3 DNA reads as TGTGCCAGCAGCGTGGCCGGGACTCCGAACTACGAGCAGTACTTC. It translates to CASSVAGTPNYEQYF. The V and J genes are TRBV9 and TRBJ2-7; tentative D call: TRBD2 (6 bases). Per germline, CDR1 SGDLS and CDR2 YYNGEE. V was shortened by 2 bases and J by 3 bases, with 15 bases between the two germline ends. This CDR3 comprises 15 residues.

The sample holds many counts of this clonotype. The gene calls are TRBV20-1 and TRBJ2-5; weak D call: TRBD2 (6 bases). CDR3 length: 13 residues. V dropped 1 base and J dropped 5 bases, with 11 bases sitting between them. Germline V gene sequence: CDR1 DFQATT, CDR2 SNEGSKA (reference sequence). The CDR3 sequence is CSARGLELETQYF. In nucleotides, the CDR3 is TGCAGTGCTAGAGGACTAGAATTGGAGACCCAGTACTTC.

This clonotype was detected ten times or more. J is TRBJ2-7 and V is TRBV30, with 11 bases matching TRBD1. The CDR3 contains 14 residues. The junction had 3 bases not matched to a gene; V was cut back by 3 bases and J by 2 bases. CDR1 GTSNPN and CDR2 SVGIG come from the germline V gene (reference sequence). The CDR3 DNA reads as TGTGCCTGGAGCGGGGGACAGGGGGCCTACGAGCAGTACTTC. It translates to CAWSGGQGAYEQYF.

This clonotype was seen repeatedly, ten times or more. The chain employs TRBV6-2 or TRBV6-3 and TRBJ2-7, with 8 bases that match TRBD2. Germline-derived CDR1 and CDR2 are MNHEY and SVGEGT. CDR3 length equals 17 residues. V dropped 6 bases and J dropped 0; count of bases not matched to a gene: 13. The CDR3 spells CASSRPNHGRASYEQYF. The CDR3 DNA is TGTGCCAGCAGCCGACCGAATCACGGGAGGGCCTCCTACGAGCAGTACTTC.

A word on this clonotype: An end of the junction differs from the germline gene, which may be a read error. V is TRBV2 and J is TRBJ1-2, with D uncertain. The V gene's germline CDR1 is SNHLY and CDR2 FYNNEI. The CDR3 length is 15 residues. The CDR3 reads CASSEDVGGHYGYNF. The CDR3, as DNA: TGTGCCAGCAGTGAAGATGTGGGCGGGCACTATGGCTACAACTTC.

This clonotype was recorded many times. V gene TRBV6-5 combines with J gene TRBJ1-2, with 9 positions matching TRBD1. V shed 2 bases, J shed 1 base, and the junction held 8 bases outside the gene matches. CDR1 and CDR2 (germline): MNHEY, SVGAGI. The CDR3 runs 17 residues. The CDR3 loop reads CASSYGRDRANNYGYTF. Written as DNA, the CDR3 is TGTGCCAGCAGTTACGGCCGGGACAGGGCTAATAACTATGGCTACACCTTC.

This clonotype showed up just a few times. The J gene is TRBJ2-7, the V gene TRBV6-1; TRBD2 agrees at 7 bases. The CDR3 runs to 15 residues. Germline-derived CDR1 and CDR2 are MNHNS and SASEGT. J lost 7 bases, V lost 6 bases, and 15 bases had no gene match. The CDR3 here is CASSSSGLIPAEQYF. CDR3 DNA: TGTGCCAGCAGCTCTAGCGGTCTTATCCCTGCGGAGCAGTACTTC.

This clonotype was counted at least ten times. V and J are TRBV5-1 and TRBJ2-2; 7 positions agree with TRBD1. The J segment lost 4 bases and the V segment lost 4 bases, leaving 7 bases of the junction unmatched. The CDR3 extends over 15 amino acids. CDR1 SGHRS and CDR2 YFSETQ come from the germline V gene. The CDR3 nucleotides read TGCGCCAGCAGCCCAGGGACAGTACTCACCGGGGAGCTGTTTTTT. Encoded protein: CASSPGTVLTGELFF.

This clonotype has only a few counts. The rearrangement joins TRBV6-2 or TRBV6-3 to TRBJ2-5; D is perhaps TRBD2 (6 bases). V lost 2 bases and J lost 5, with 12 bases in between. Germline V gene data show CDR1 as MNHEY and CDR2 as SVGEGT. The CDR3 totals 14 residues. The CDR3 nucleotides read TGTGCCAGCAGTTACCGGCGGGGAGGCGAGACCCAGTACTTC. It is translated as CASSYRRGGETQYF.

At least ten counts were recorded for this clonotype. This rearrangement joins TRBV27 to TRBJ1-2, with 7 bases lining up with TRBD1. V shed 2 bases, J shed 4 bases, and the junction held 4 bases outside the gene matches. This CDR3 is built from 14 residues. CDR1 and CDR2 (germline): MNHEY, SMNVEV (reference sequence). This CDR3 reads CASSLHRGTYGYTF. For the CDR3, the DNA is TGTGCCAGCAGTTTACACAGGGGAACCTATGGCTACACCTTC.

This clonotype was picked up many times. J is TRBJ1-1 and V is TRBV24-1, with TRBD1 matching over 7 bases. CDR3 length: 14 residues. CDR1 and CDR2 from the germline V gene are KGHDR and SFDVKD. Trimming cost V 7 bases and J 0 bases; bases outside gene matches: 4. The CDR3 is CATRETGMNTEAFF. As DNA, the CDR3 is TGTGCCACCAGAGAGACAGGGATGAACACTGAAGCTTTCTTT.

This clonotype was seen ten or more times. The chain couples TRBV15 to TRBJ2-2, with TRBD2 identical over 8 bases. The CDR3 contains 17 residues. Trimming removed 5 bases from V and 1 base from J; junction bases left unmatched: 9. The germline V gene encodes CDR1 LNHNV and CDR2 YYDKDF (reference sequence). The CDR3 sequence is CATSGASGLLNTGELFF. In DNA form, the CDR3 reads TGTGCCACCAGCGGGGCTAGCGGGCTCCTGAACACCGGGGAGCTGTTTTTT.

Of note for this clonotype: A junction end diverges from the germline sequence, so it may reflect a read error. The chain employs TRBV10-3 and TRBJ1-1, with 8 positions matching TRBD1. Germline assignment: CDR1 ENHRY and CDR2 SYGVKD. The CDR3 is 15 amino acids. Here the CDR3 reads CASSELTGVVTEAFF. DNA for the CDR3: TGTGCCAGCAGTGAGTTGACAGGGGTGGTGACTGAAGCTTTCTTT.

The chain links TRBV5-1 to TRBJ2-5; D unresolved. Germline V gene sequence: CDR1 SGHRS, CDR2 YFSETQ. The length of the CDR3 is 13 residues. V was shortened by 0 bases and J by 5 bases, with 8 bases between the two germline ends. The DNA for the CDR3 is TGCGCCAGCAGCTTGGACACCCAGGAGACCCAGTACTTC. As protein: CASSLDTQETQYF.

This clonotype came up many times. The rearrangement joins TRBV10-2 to TRBJ1-3; perhaps TRBD1 as D (5 bases). Per the germline V gene, CDR1 is WSHSY and CDR2 is SAAADI. The CDR3 loop spans 15 amino acids. Trimming pared 6 bases from V and 2 bases from J, leaving 14 bases between. The CDR3 loop is CASREGNQPGNTIYF. In DNA, the CDR3 is TGCGCCAGCAGGGAGGGGAATCAGCCTGGAAACACCATATATTTT.

In nucleotides, the CDR3 is TGCAGTGCTAGAGGGACAGGGTTAAACATTCAGTACTTC. Protein product: CSARGTGLNIQYF. The chain combines TRBV20-1 with TRBJ2-4, with 8 bases aligning to TRBD1. The CDR3 has 13 amino acids. V gave up 1 base and J gave up 6 bases; unmatched junction bases: 2. CDR1 is DFQATT, CDR2 SNEGSKA, per germline (reference sequence).

In this sample, this clonotype turned up many times. The chain joins TRBV2 to TRBJ1-1; the D gene is possibly TRBD1 (6 bases). CDR1 is SNHLY, CDR2 FYNNEI, per germline. The CDR3 length is 15 residues. The V end lost 3 bases, the J end lost 2 bases, and 13 bases lay between the germline ends. CDR3 loop: CASSDRSGGNTEAFF. CDR3 bases: TGTGCCAGCAGTGATCGATCGGGGGGCAACACTGAAGCTTTCTTT. Using reference TRBV2 and TRBJ1-1 for the parts outside the CDR3, the full variable domain is EPEVTQTPSHQVTQMGQEVILRCVPISNHLYFYWYRQILGQKVEFLVSFYNNEISEKSEIFDDQFSVERPDGSNFTLKIRSTKLEDSAMYFCASSDRSGGNTEAFFGQGTRLTVV.

This clonotype was detected a few times. The J gene is TRBJ2-3, the V gene TRBV11-2; D is perhaps TRBD1 (6 bases). The CDR3 covers 15 residues. Germline loops: CDR1 SGHAT, CDR2 FQNNGV. Trimming shortened V by 6 bases and J by 2 bases, and 15 bases separated the two germline ends. The CDR3 DNA is TGTGCCAGCAGGTGGACAGAAGACCCCACAGATACGCAGTATTTT. Translating it yields CASRWTEDPTDTQYF.